This is a list of T cell receptor beta chains from one sample in a study of T cells after posttransplantation cyclophosphamide. The table came from immunoSEQ multiplex PCR; TCRdb's copy has only in-frame clones and leaves some out. The sample is made up of over 30,000 clones, none counted only once. Sequenced: PBMCs. The receptors originated from a girl aged 10 to 17 in good health, CMV-negative, and a related stem cell transplant donor. Both conserved end residues are part of each CDR3. D genes are given only for firm matches. A clone size is listed for some rows: how often the clone was seen (once, few, many), or a class if it is expanded.

d_call: TRBD1; v_call: TRBV4-3; cdr3_length: 15; clone_size: many; j_call: TRBJ2-5; cdr3_nt: TGCGCCAGCAGCCCCTCCGGGACAGGGAAAGAGACCCAGTACTTC; cdr3_aa: CASSPSGTGKETQYF
d_call: -; v_call: TRBV30; cdr3_length: 15; clone_size: many; j_call: TRBJ1-5; cdr3_nt: TGTGCCTGGAGTGAGGAGACGGATTGGCATCAGCCCCAGCATTTT; cdr3_aa: CAWSEETDWHQPQHF
d_call: -; v_call: TRBV7-7; cdr3_length: 14; clone_size: many; j_call: TRBJ2-1; cdr3_nt: TGTGCCAGCAGTAACAGCGGGCCCTACAATGAGCAGTTCTTC; cdr3_aa: CASSNSGPYNEQFF
d_call: -; v_call: TRBV27; cdr3_length: 16; clone_size: few; j_call: TRBJ2-3; cdr3_nt: TGTGCCACCTCCCGCCGTCGATCAAGCGGCACAGATACGCAGTATTTT; cdr3_aa: CATSRRRSSGTDTQYF
d_call: TRBD2; v_call: TRBV4-1; cdr3_length: 16; clone_size: many; j_call: TRBJ2-5; cdr3_nt: TGCGCCAGCAGCTTAAGTGGCGGGGGGGCCTCTGAGACCCAGTACTTC; cdr3_aa: CASSLSGGGASETQYF
d_call: -; v_call: TRBV28; cdr3_length: 16; clone_size: -; j_call: TRBJ2-1; cdr3_nt: TGTGCCAGCAGTGGAACCGCAGGGTCGCCTCACAATGAGCAGTTCTTC; cdr3_aa: CASSGTAGSPHNEQFF
d_call: TRBD2; v_call: TRBV6-5; cdr3_length: 15; clone_size: many; j_call: TRBJ2-2; cdr3_nt: TGTGCCAGCACCGATAGCGGGGAAGTATCCGGGGAGCTGTTTTTT; cdr3_aa: CASTDSGEVSGELFF
d_call: TRBD2; v_call: TRBV5-1; cdr3_length: 15; clone_size: -; j_call: TRBJ2-3; cdr3_nt: TGCGCCAGCAGCTTGACCGGGGGGAATGGGGATACGCAGTATTTT; cdr3_aa: CASSLTGGNGDTQYF
d_call: TRBD1; v_call: TRBV10-3; cdr3_length: 21; clone_size: many; j_call: TRBJ2-5; cdr3_nt: TGTGCCATTAGTCCGGGACAGGGGGCGATCAGAAAGAGAGTGACTCAAGAGACCCAGTACTTC; cdr3_aa: CAISPGQGAIRKRVTQETQYF
d_call: -; v_call: TRBV28; cdr3_length: 14; clone_size: many; j_call: TRBJ1-3; cdr3_nt: TGTGCCAGCAGTCCCTTAGTCTCTGGAAACACCATATATTTT; cdr3_aa: CASSPLVSGNTIYF
d_call: TRBD1; v_call: TRBV5-5; cdr3_length: 14; clone_size: many; j_call: TRBJ1-5; cdr3_nt: TGTGCCAGCAGCCCTGGGACAGTGAATCAGCCCCAGCATTTT; cdr3_aa: CASSPGTVNQPQHF
d_call: TRBD2; v_call: TRBV30; cdr3_length: 13; clone_size: -; j_call: TRBJ2-1; cdr3_nt: TGTGCCTGGGGTAGCGGGGTTAACAATGAGCAGCTCTTC; cdr3_aa: CAWGSGVNNEQLF
d_call: TRBD1; v_call: TRBV28; cdr3_length: 14; clone_size: many; j_call: TRBJ2-7; cdr3_nt: TGTGCCAGCAGCACGGGACAGGGGGCGGACGAGCAGTACTTC; cdr3_aa: CASSTGQGADEQYF
d_call: -; v_call: TRBV9; cdr3_length: 14; clone_size: few; j_call: TRBJ2-5; cdr3_nt: TGTGCCAGCAGCGCAACAGGGAGTCAAGAGACCCAGTACTTC; cdr3_aa: CASSATGSQETQYF
d_call: -; v_call: TRBV9; cdr3_length: 18; clone_size: many; j_call: TRBJ2-3; cdr3_nt: TGTGCCAGCAGCGTAGAGGTGGCGGTAGGGGCTAGCACAGATACGCAGTATTTT; cdr3_aa: CASSVEVAVGASTDTQYF
d_call: -; v_call: TRBV11-2; cdr3_length: 13; clone_size: many; j_call: TRBJ2-2; cdr3_nt: TGTGCCAGCAGCTTAGTTCTAGTCGGGGAGCTGTTTTTT; cdr3_aa: CASSLVLVGELFF
d_call: TRBD2; v_call: TRBV27; cdr3_length: 17; clone_size: many; j_call: TRBJ2-7; cdr3_nt: TGTGCCAGCAGTTTAATCTCGCGGGCTAGCGGGAGTTACGAGCAGTACTTC; cdr3_aa: CASSLISRASGSYEQYF
d_call: -; v_call: TRBV5-1; cdr3_length: 14; clone_size: many; j_call: TRBJ2-5; cdr3_nt: TGCGCCAGCAGCTTCTCACAAGTTCAAGAGACCCAGTACTTC; cdr3_aa: CASSFSQVQETQYF
d_call: TRBD2; v_call: TRBV6-1; cdr3_length: 14; clone_size: many; j_call: TRBJ2-5; cdr3_nt: TGTGTCCAGCCAGCGGGGTGTAACCAAGAGACCCAGTACTTC; cdr3_aa: CVQPAGCNQETQYF
d_call: -; v_call: TRBV6-1; cdr3_length: 15; clone_size: -; j_call: TRBJ1-2; cdr3_nt: TGTGCCAGCAGTGAGGCAGTCGTAAGTCTCTATGGCTACACCTTC; cdr3_aa: CASSEAVVSLYGYTF
d_call: TRBD1; v_call: TRBV7-9; cdr3_length: 14; clone_size: -; j_call: TRBJ1-5; cdr3_nt: TGTGCCAGCAGCAAAGACAGGGTAAATCAGCCCCAGCATTTT; cdr3_aa: CASSKDRVNQPQHF
d_call: -; v_call: TRBV7-9; cdr3_length: 16; clone_size: -; j_call: TRBJ2-3; cdr3_nt: TGTGCCAGCTACCCCCAAGGACAGACGGATACAGATACGCAGTATTTT; cdr3_aa: CASYPQGQTDTDTQYF
d_call: TRBD2; v_call: TRBV6-4; cdr3_length: 15; clone_size: many; j_call: TRBJ2-1; cdr3_nt: TGTGCCAGCAGTGACTCGAGGCGGGGGGGCAATGAGCAGTTCTTC; cdr3_aa: CASSDSRRGGNEQFF
d_call: -; v_call: TRBV7-9; cdr3_length: 15; clone_size: many; j_call: TRBJ1-4; cdr3_nt: TGTGCCAGCAGCTCGCCCCTCGGGGGGAGTGAAAAACTGTTTTTT; cdr3_aa: CASSSPLGGSEKLFF
d_call: -; v_call: TRBV9; cdr3_length: 15; clone_size: -; j_call: TRBJ2-7; cdr3_nt: TGTGCCAGCAGCGTAGGTGGACTACAATCCTACGAGCAGTACTTC; cdr3_aa: CASSVGGLQSYEQYF
d_call: -; v_call: TRBV5-1; cdr3_length: 15; clone_size: few; j_call: TRBJ2-2; cdr3_nt: TGCGCCAGCAGTTCGGCGGAAATAAACACCGGGGAGCTGTTTTTT; cdr3_aa: CASSSAEINTGELFF
d_call: -; v_call: TRBV7-6; cdr3_length: 13; clone_size: -; j_call: TRBJ2-5; cdr3_nt: TGTGCCAGCAGCTTAGGGAGGGCGGAGACCCAGTACTTC; cdr3_aa: CASSLGRAETQYF
d_call: -; v_call: TRBV5-1; cdr3_length: 15; clone_size: few; j_call: TRBJ2-7; cdr3_nt: TGCGCCAGCAGCCCCGAAGGCGGGGGCGTCTACGAGCAGTACTTC; cdr3_aa: CASSPEGGGVYEQYF
d_call: TRBD2; v_call: TRBV28; cdr3_length: 17; clone_size: many; j_call: TRBJ2-7; cdr3_nt: TGTGCCAGCAGTTTAAACAGCTATGGGACTAGCGGATACGAGCAGTACTTC; cdr3_aa: CASSLNSYGTSGYEQYF
d_call: TRBD2; v_call: TRBV7-3; cdr3_length: 14; clone_size: many; j_call: TRBJ2-3; cdr3_nt: TGTGCCAGCAGCTTATCTAGCGGGACAGATACGCAGTATTTT; cdr3_aa: CASSLSSGTDTQYF
d_call: TRBD1; v_call: TRBV19; cdr3_length: 13; clone_size: many; j_call: TRBJ1-2; cdr3_nt: TGTGCCAGTAGTACCCGGGACAGCTATGGCTACACCTTC; cdr3_aa: CASSTRDSYGYTF
d_call: TRBD1; v_call: TRBV18; cdr3_length: 15; clone_size: few; j_call: TRBJ1-2; cdr3_nt: TGTGCCAGCTCACCAGGACAGGGGATTGCCTATGGCTACACCTTC; cdr3_aa: CASSPGQGIAYGYTF
d_call: -; v_call: TRBV28; cdr3_length: 12; clone_size: few; j_call: TRBJ2-3; cdr3_nt: TGTGCCAGTCGGACAAACACAGATACGCAGTATTTT; cdr3_aa: CASRTNTDTQYF
d_call: -; v_call: TRBV7-9; cdr3_length: 12; clone_size: -; j_call: TRBJ2-5; cdr3_nt: TGTGCCAGCAGCCTGTACCAAGAGACCCAGTACTTC; cdr3_aa: CASSLYQETQYF
d_call: TRBD1; v_call: TRBV19; cdr3_length: 15; clone_size: many; j_call: TRBJ1-5; cdr3_nt: TGTGCCAGTAGTATGGTGGGACAGGGAGGTCAGCCCCAGCATTTT; cdr3_aa: CASSMVGQGGQPQHF
d_call: TRBD1; v_call: TRBV18; cdr3_length: 14; clone_size: few; j_call: TRBJ2-3; cdr3_nt: TGTGCCAGCTCACCCCAGGGGGGCACAGATACGCAGTATTTT; cdr3_aa: CASSPQGGTDTQYF
d_call: -; v_call: TRBV29-1; cdr3_length: 13; clone_size: many; j_call: TRBJ1-4; cdr3_nt: TGCAGCATTAGGAGTGTGATGGATGAAAAACTGTTTTTT; cdr3_aa: CSIRSVMDEKLFF
d_call: TRBD2; v_call: TRBV6-5; cdr3_length: 15; clone_size: -; j_call: TRBJ2-5; cdr3_nt: TGTGCCAGCAGTTACCGCGGGAGGGCCCGGGAGACCCAGTACTTC; cdr3_aa: CASSYRGRARETQYF
d_call: -; v_call: TRBV28; cdr3_length: 13; clone_size: -; j_call: TRBJ2-7; cdr3_nt: TGTGCCAGCAGTTTTAGGGGTTCCTACGAGCAGTACTTC; cdr3_aa: CASSFRGSYEQYF
d_call: -; v_call: TRBV19; cdr3_length: 14; clone_size: many; j_call: TRBJ1-1; cdr3_nt: TGTGCCAGTAGTATCCGGGGGGCGCACACTGAAGCTTTCTTT; cdr3_aa: CASSIRGAHTEAFF
d_call: TRBD2; v_call: TRBV6-5; cdr3_length: 14; clone_size: many; j_call: TRBJ2-7; cdr3_nt: TGTGCCAGCAGTCAAACCGGGACTAGCTACGAGCAGTACTTC; cdr3_aa: CASSQTGTSYEQYF
d_call: TRBD1; v_call: TRBV5-1; cdr3_length: 13; clone_size: many; j_call: TRBJ1-2; cdr3_nt: TGCGCCAGCAGCTTCGACAGGGACTATGGCTACACCTTC; cdr3_aa: CASSFDRDYGYTF
d_call: -; v_call: TRBV5-5; cdr3_length: 13; clone_size: many; j_call: TRBJ1-1; cdr3_nt: TGTGCCAGCAGCTTGGATGGTCCCGGGGGAGCTTTCTTT; cdr3_aa: CASSLDGPGGAFF
d_call: TRBD1; v_call: TRBV18; cdr3_length: 16; clone_size: many; j_call: TRBJ1-3; cdr3_nt: TGTGCCAGCTCACCCTTTGTTGGGACAGACGGAAACACCATATATTTT; cdr3_aa: CASSPFVGTDGNTIYF
d_call: TRBD2; v_call: TRBV28; cdr3_length: 15; clone_size: few; j_call: TRBJ2-7; cdr3_nt: TGTGCCAGCAGGGGGGGGAGCAGGGTAAACTACGAGCAGTACTTC; cdr3_aa: CASRGGSRVNYEQYF
d_call: -; v_call: TRBV13; cdr3_length: 13; clone_size: many; j_call: TRBJ1-6; cdr3_nt: TGTGCCAGCAGCTCCGGGACTCGTTCACCCCTCCACTTT; cdr3_aa: CASSSGTRSPLHF
d_call: TRBD2; v_call: TRBV7-2; cdr3_length: 16; clone_size: many; j_call: TRBJ2-7; cdr3_nt: TGTGCCAGCAGCTTATCCCGGGGGGCGGGAGGCTACGAGCAGTACTTC; cdr3_aa: CASSLSRGAGGYEQYF
d_call: TRBD2; v_call: TRBV7-9; cdr3_length: 14; clone_size: many; j_call: TRBJ2-5; cdr3_nt: TGTGCCGGCGGACTAGCGGGGGGGCTGGAGACCCAGTACTTC; cdr3_aa: CAGGLAGGLETQYF
d_call: TRBD1; v_call: TRBV19; cdr3_length: 13; clone_size: many; j_call: TRBJ2-4; cdr3_nt: TGTGCCAGCCTAACAGGGGGCTGGAACATTCAGTACTTC; cdr3_aa: CASLTGGWNIQYF
d_call: -; v_call: TRBV2; cdr3_length: 13; clone_size: many; j_call: TRBJ1-5; cdr3_nt: TGTGCCAGCCACAGGGAAAGCAATCAGCCCCAGCATTTT; cdr3_aa: CASHRESNQPQHF
d_call: TRBD2; v_call: TRBV27; cdr3_length: 16; clone_size: few; j_call: TRBJ2-7; cdr3_nt: TGTGCCAGCAGTTTAATGGGGGGGACTGGGCCCTACGAGCAGTACTTC; cdr3_aa: CASSLMGGTGPYEQYF
d_call: -; v_call: TRBV6-1; cdr3_length: 13; clone_size: many; j_call: TRBJ1-1; cdr3_nt: TGTGCCAGCAGTGGACTGATGAACACTGAAGCTTTCTTT; cdr3_aa: CASSGLMNTEAFF